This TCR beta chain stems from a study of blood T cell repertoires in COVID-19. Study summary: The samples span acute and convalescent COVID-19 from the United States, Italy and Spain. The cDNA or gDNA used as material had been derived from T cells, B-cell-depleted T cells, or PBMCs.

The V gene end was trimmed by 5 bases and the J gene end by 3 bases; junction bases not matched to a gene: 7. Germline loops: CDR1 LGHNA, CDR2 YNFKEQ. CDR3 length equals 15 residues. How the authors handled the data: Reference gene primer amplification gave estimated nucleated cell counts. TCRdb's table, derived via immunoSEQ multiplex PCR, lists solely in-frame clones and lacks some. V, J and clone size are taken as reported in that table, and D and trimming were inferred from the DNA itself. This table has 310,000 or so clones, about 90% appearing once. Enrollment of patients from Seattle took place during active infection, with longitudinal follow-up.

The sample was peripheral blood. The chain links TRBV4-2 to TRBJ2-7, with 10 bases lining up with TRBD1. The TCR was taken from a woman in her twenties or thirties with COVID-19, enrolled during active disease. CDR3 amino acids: CASSNRDRGLYEQYF. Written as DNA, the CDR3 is TGTGCCAGCAGCAACCGGGACAGGGGACTCTACGAGCAGTACTTC.